This TCR beta chain was found in a study of blood T cell repertoires in COVID-19. Profiling relied on immunoSEQ multiplex PCR, and the TCRdb table lists in-frame clones only, not all of them. The sample holds 300,000 to 400,000 clones, 87% seen once. Germline V lookup: CDR1 MDHEN, CDR2 SYDVKM. V lost 9 bases to trimming and J lost 8 bases, with 16 bases between them. The CDR3 spans 12 residues. The sample was peripheral blood. This TCR was sampled from a man aged 45-60 years with active or convalescent COVID-19. V and J are TRBV28 and TRBJ1-2; possible D gene TRBD1, 6 bases. The CDR3 coding sequence is TGTGCCAGTGGGTTACAGGGTTGGGGCTACACCTTC. As protein: CASGLQGWGYTF.